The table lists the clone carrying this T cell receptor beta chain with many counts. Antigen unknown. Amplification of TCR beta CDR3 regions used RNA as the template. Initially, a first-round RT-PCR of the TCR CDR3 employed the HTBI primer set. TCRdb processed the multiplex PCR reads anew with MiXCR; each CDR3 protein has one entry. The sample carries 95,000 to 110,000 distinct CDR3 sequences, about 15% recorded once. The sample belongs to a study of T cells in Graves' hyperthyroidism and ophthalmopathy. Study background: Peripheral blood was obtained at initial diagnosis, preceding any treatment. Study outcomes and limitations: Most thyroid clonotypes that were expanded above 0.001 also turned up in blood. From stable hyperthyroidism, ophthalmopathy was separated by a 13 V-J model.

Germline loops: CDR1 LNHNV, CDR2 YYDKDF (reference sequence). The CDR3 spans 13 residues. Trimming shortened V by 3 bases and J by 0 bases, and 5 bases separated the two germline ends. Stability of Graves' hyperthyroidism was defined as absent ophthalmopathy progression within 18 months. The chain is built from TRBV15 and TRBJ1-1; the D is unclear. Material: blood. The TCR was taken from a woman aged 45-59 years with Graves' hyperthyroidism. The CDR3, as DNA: TGTGCCACCAGCAGTAACATGAACACTGAAGCTTTCTTT. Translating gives CATSSNMNTEAFF.